This T cell receptor beta chain was recorded in a study of metastatic and nonmetastatic thyroid tumors. For the study at large: The study looked at repertoires side by side in blood and in tumor or nodule tissue from malignant and benign thyroid patients. Study-wide results and caveats: Compared with benign nodules, malignant thyroid tumors were reported to have significantly higher TCR beta diversity in both blood and tumor.

The CDR3 runs to 17 residues. CDR1 is SGHDT, CDR2 YYEEEE, per germline. Trimming removed 4 bases from V and 1 base from J; junction bases left unmatched: 9. Thyroid surgery was preceded by no treatment in any patient. Source study methods: Construction of a distant-metastasis classifier for papillary thyroid cancer relied on CDR3 differences across clinicopathological groups. TCRdb recomputed clones from the PCR reads via MiXCR. The V and J calls shown here were made by TCRdb, not taken from the authors' results. The repertoire holds tens of thousands of clones, with more than 9.5% as singletons. This clone was seen repeatedly, ten times or more. Its matching antigen is unknown.

The sequence was obtained from a female donor with papillary thyroid cancer or a benign thyroid nodule (not recorded which). Some clones in this sample may be carry-over from other donors' samples. Sample: blood. The chain links TRBV5-6 to TRBJ2-2, with TRBD1 matching over 8 bases. In DNA form, the CDR3 reads TGTGCCAGCAGCCTAAGACGTACAGGGGGGAACACCGGGGAGCTGTTTTTT. Its protein product is CASSLRRTGGNTGELFF. The entire variable domain, with the rest obtained from reference TRBV5-6 and TRBJ2-2, is as follows: DAGVTQSPTHLIKTRGQQVTLRCSPKSGHDTVSWYQQALGQGPQFIFQYYEEEERQRGNFPDRFSGHQFPNYSSELNVNALLLGDSALYLCASSLRRTGGNTGELFFGEGSRLTVL.